The TCR beta chain under discussion was sequenced for a study of radiotherapy plus CTLA-4 blockade in lung cancer. Across the study: Overall, approximately 18% of patients showed an objective response, while around 34% attained disease control.

This table comes from immunoSEQ multiplex PCR, and its TCRdb copy is limited to in-frame clones, with some not included. Counted here are approximately 52,000 clones, 65% to 85% occurring once; the ten biggest clones make up approximately 2.5%. The CDR3 sequence is 14 residues long. Germline V gene lookup returns CDR1 MDHEN and CDR2 SYDVKM. V lost 2 bases and J 4 bases, leaving 11 bases between the germline ends. Sequences were derived from peripheral blood, sampled from a patient treated with radiotherapy plus ipilimumab. The J gene is TRBJ1-2, the V gene TRBV28, with TRBD1 as a possible D gene (5 bases). The receptor was derived from a human donor with non-small cell lung cancer whose response to radiotherapy plus ipilimumab could not be evaluated. CDR3 in amino acids: CASSLTGYAYGYTF. The CDR3 region has the DNA TGTGCCAGCAGTTTAACAGGTTACGCCTATGGCTACACCTTC.